This T cell receptor beta chain was documented in a study of spatial heterogeneity in lung cancer. Study as a whole: When follow-up PBMC samples existed, they were sequenced (at a median of roughly 2 years after resection). There were, on average, more than 9.5 raw-read appearances for each unique TCR and UMI combination.

The length of the CDR3 is 16 residues. The V gene's germline CDR1 is MNHEY and CDR2 SVGAGI. Trimming removed 0 bases from V and 0 bases from J, with 11 bases in between. The time point here: blood at routine non-recurrence follow-up after resection. No cell sorting; template was whole RNA from tumor, lung tissue or PBMC. TCRdb ran MiXCR on the 5' RACE reads and lists one entry per CDR3 protein. Of around 110,000 distinct CDR3 sequences in the sample, 12% were seen once. Specimen: PBMCs, collected at follow-up. The source is a male donor with early-stage non-small cell lung cancer. This sequence joins TRBV6-5 and TRBJ1-1; D may be TRBD1 (5 bases). Here the CDR3 reads CASSYSRRALNTEAFF. The DNA for the CDR3 is TGTGCCAGCAGTTACTCACGCAGGGCTCTGAACACTGAAGCTTTCTTT.